The rows below give T cell receptor beta chains drawn from one sample of a study of CD8+ T cells in alopecia areata. Measured with immunoSEQ multiplex PCR; TCRdb has only the in-frame clones, and not every one. Here the sample spans 120,000 or so clones, 50% to 75% being singletons. Source: CD8+ T cells sorted from blood, taken at week 4, from a patient treated with tofacitinib. Receptor source: a human donor with alopecia areata. Each CDR3 is given without its conserved first and last residue. The D gene is left open where the match is weak.

TRBV30	TRBJ2-4	.	10	AWSVGGNIQY
TRBV30	TRBJ2-7	.	11	AWSLTDGYEQY
TRBV29-1	TRBJ2-1	.	7	SVENEQF
TRBV30	TRBJ1-5	.	13	AWSRQGMGNQPQH
TRBV23-1	TRBJ1-5	.	13	ASSQGADGNQPQH
TRBV29-1	TRBJ2-3	.	11	SVVDSGTDTQY
TRBV5-6	TRBJ1-1	TRBD1	15	ASSLAGTEYMNTEAF
TRBV7-7	TRBJ2-1	TRBD1	12	ASSLNQGADEQF
TRBV29-1	TRBJ2-1	.	14	SVEGGQNATYNEQF
TRBV15	TRBJ2-1	TRBD2	16	ATSRPGLAGGQLNEQF
TRBV30	TRBJ2-5	.	9	AWASGGTQY
TRBV27	TRBJ1-6	.	12	ASSLRTANSPLH
TRBV30	TRBJ1-2	.	10	AWSEGGYGYT
TRBV4-3	TRBJ2-1	.	14	ASSQERGMGYNEQF
TRBV10-3	TRBJ2-5	TRBD2	13	AISESQTSVLTQY
TRBV4-2	TRBJ2-3	.	11	ASSQGGQDTQY
TRBV29-1	TRBJ2-5	TRBD2	12	SVELADIQETQY
TRBV2	TRBJ1-1	.	14	ASREYTSALGTEAF
TRBV29-1	TRBJ2-7	TRBD1	11	SGSGQASYEQY
TRBV9	TRBJ1-3	.	13	ASSVATGKGNTIY
TRBV30	TRBJ1-5	TRBD1	14	AWSHPTGASNQPQH
TRBV29-1	TRBJ2-5	.	12	SVVRVLDQETQY
TRBV5-1	TRBJ2-3	.	13	ASSLGLAFTDTQY
TRBV6-5	TRBJ2-7	.	12	ASNRGPEYYEQY
TRBV30	TRBJ2-5	.	10	ARAGLQETQY
TRBV10-3	TRBJ2-3	.	11	AISESEGDTQY
TRBV29-1	TRBJ2-5	.	8	SVVREAQY
TRBV30	TRBJ2-3	.	13	AWTPLLGTTDTQY
TRBV30	TRBJ1-1	.	10	AWDGQPTEAF
TRBV25-1	TRBJ2-5	TRBD2	14	ASSDPGTSGEETQY
TRBV29-1	TRBJ2-1	TRBD2	10	SAERGDGEQF
TRBV5-6	TRBJ2-1	.	10	ASSLDPVEQF
TRBV10-3	TRBJ2-1	.	11	AISDSGVNEQF
TRBV23-1	TRBJ1-2	.	12	ASSPPPDHYGYT
TRBV15	TRBJ2-5	.	11	ATSIERSETQY
TRBV2	TRBJ1-1	TRBD1	11	ARDRERNTEAF